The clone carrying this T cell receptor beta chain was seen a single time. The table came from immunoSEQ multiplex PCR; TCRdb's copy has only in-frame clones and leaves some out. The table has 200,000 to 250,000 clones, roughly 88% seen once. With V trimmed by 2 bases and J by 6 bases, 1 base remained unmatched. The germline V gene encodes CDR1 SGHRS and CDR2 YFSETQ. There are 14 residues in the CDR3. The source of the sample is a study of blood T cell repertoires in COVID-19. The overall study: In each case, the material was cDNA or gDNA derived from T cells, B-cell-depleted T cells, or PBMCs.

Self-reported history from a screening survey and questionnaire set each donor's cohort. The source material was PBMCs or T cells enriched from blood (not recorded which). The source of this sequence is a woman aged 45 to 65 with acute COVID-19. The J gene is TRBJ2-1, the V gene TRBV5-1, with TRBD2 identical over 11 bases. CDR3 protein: CASSFGTSGNEQFF. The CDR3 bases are TGCGCCAGCAGCTTTGGGACTAGCGGCAATGAGCAGTTCTTC.